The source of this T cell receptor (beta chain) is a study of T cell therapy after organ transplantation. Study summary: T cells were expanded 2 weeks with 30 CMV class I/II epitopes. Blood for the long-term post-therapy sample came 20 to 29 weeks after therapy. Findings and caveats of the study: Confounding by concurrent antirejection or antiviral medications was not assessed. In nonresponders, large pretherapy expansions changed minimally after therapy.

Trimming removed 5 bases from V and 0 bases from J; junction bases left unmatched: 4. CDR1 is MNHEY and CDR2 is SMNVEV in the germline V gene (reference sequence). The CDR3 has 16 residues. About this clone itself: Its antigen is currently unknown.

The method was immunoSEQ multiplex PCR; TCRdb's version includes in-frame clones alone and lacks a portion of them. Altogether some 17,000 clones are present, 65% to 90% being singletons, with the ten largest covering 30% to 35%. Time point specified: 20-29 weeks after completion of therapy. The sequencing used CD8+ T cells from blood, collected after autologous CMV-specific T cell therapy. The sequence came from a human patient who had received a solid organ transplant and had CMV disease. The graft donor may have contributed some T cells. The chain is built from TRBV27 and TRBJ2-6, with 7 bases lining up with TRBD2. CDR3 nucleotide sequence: TGTGCCAGCAGTGGGGGGGACTTCTCTGGGGCCAACGTCCTGACTTTC. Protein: CASSGGDFSGANVLTF.